One sample yielded the 4 T cell receptor beta chains listed below, sequenced in a study of vaccination effects on CD4 cells after COVID-19. These TCRs' antigens remain unknown. In the ViraFEST assay, antigen-specific CD4+ clonotypes were identified by expansion after peptide-pool stimulation. Following a roughly 11-day culture, CD4+ T cells were purified. As their vaccination, participants received two doses of either BNT162b2 or mRNA-1273. The assay was immunoSEQ multiplex PCR, and TCRdb's table has in-frame clones only and misses some. The sample contains tens of thousands of clones, around 70% of which appear only once. Sequenced material: CD4+ T cells from PBMCs cultured with HCoV-OC43 spike peptides, taken after COVID-19 vaccination. Subset given: HCoV-OC43 spike overlapping peptide pool stimulation. The receptors were sampled from a human donor who received a COVID-19 vaccine.

V usage is TRBV21-1 and J usage is TRBJ1-2; the tabulated D call, TRBD1, remains unverified against the DNA. TRBV21-1 constitutes a pseudogene. CDR3 length equals 14 residues. CDR3 sequence reads: CASSVQGEVYGYTF. CDR3 DNA sequence: TGTGCCAGCAGCGTACAGGGGGAAGTCTATGGCTACACCTTC.

The V and J genes are TRBV19 and TRBJ1-2, with D uncertain. The CDR3 runs to 13 residues. V was pared by 5 bases and J by 2 bases, with 9 bases between. Looked up from germline, CDR1 is LNHDA and CDR2 is SQIVND (reference sequence). CDR3 protein: CASSFEVNYGYTF. The CDR3 DNA is TGTGCCAGTAGTTTCGAAGTCAACTATGGCTACACCTTC.

The chain employs TRBV6-5 and TRBJ1-1; unclear D gene. Germline loops: CDR1 MNHEY, CDR2 SVGAGI. The CDR3 is 12 amino acids. The ends were cut back, 3 bases at V and 1 base at J, with 3 bases in the middle. The CDR3 loop reads CASSYRNTEAFF. The CDR3, as DNA: TGTGCCAGCAGTTATCGGAACACTGAAGCTTTCTTT.

Only one count was recorded for this clone. The chain links TRBV7-2 to TRBJ2-7; 7 bases are a match to TRBD2. V gave up 1 base and J gave up 7 bases; unmatched junction bases: 13. The V gene's germline CDR1 is SGHTA and CDR2 FQGNSA. The CDR3 is 16 amino acids. The CDR3 loop is CASSLGAGEALWEQYF. For the CDR3, the DNA is TGTGCCAGCAGCTTAGGGGCGGGAGAGGCCTTATGGGAGCAGTACTTC. The complete variable domain, with remaining parts taken from reference TRBV7-2 and TRBJ2-7, reads GAGVSQSPSNKVTEKGKDVELRCDPISGHTALYWYRQSLGQGLEFLIYFQGNSAPDKSGLPSDRFSAERTGGSVSTLTIQRTQQEDSAVYLCASSLGAGEALWEQYFGPGTRLTVT.